This is a list of T cell receptor beta chains from one sample in a study of beta chain features in type 1 diabetes. Sequencing was performed with immunoSEQ multiplex PCR; in TCRdb, only in-frame clones are kept and a portion is missing. Here the sample spans 640,000 or so clones, 11% to 15% being singletons. Sequenced sample: naive CD4+ T cells from blood. Receptor source: a man in his late teens or twenties with type 1 diabetes. Each CDR3 is given with its conserved first and last residue. A D gene is named only where the DNA matches it firmly. A clone size is listed for some rows: how often the clone was seen (once, few, many), or a class if it is expanded.

DNA: TGCGCCAGCAGCTTGGCCGGACAGGGGTTGACTGAAGCTTTCTTT
CDR3: CASSLAGQGLTEAFF
V: TRBV5-1
size: NA
J: TRBJ1-1
D: TRBD1

DNA: TGTGCTAGTGGTTTGGAGCCTAACACTGAAGCTTTCTTT
CDR3: CASGLEPNTEAFF
V: TRBV12-5
size: few
J: TRBJ1-1
D: NA

DNA: TGTGCCAGTGAGTTTGGGGGGGCCCCATCTTCCAATGAGCAGTTCTTC
CDR3: CASEFGGAPSSNEQFF
V: TRBV7-2
size: few
J: TRBJ2-1
D: NA

DNA: TGTGCCAGCAGTTTGGGGACAGGGGCGAACACTGAAGCTTTCTTT
CDR3: CASSLGTGANTEAFF
V: TRBV28
size: few
J: TRBJ1-1
D: TRBD1

DNA: TGTGCCAGCAGTTACTCCAGCCCCGGGGAGCTGTTTTTT
CDR3: CASSYSSPGELFF
V: TRBV6-5
size: NA
J: TRBJ2-2
D: NA

DNA: TGTGCCTGGAGGAGCGGGATAAACACCGGGGAGCTGTTTTTT
CDR3: CAWRSGINTGELFF
V: TRBV30
size: few
J: TRBJ2-2
D: TRBD2

DNA: TGTGCCAGCAGCTTGGGCATCCTAGGCTACACCTTC
CDR3: CASSLGILGYTF
V: TRBV5-6
size: NA
J: TRBJ1-2
D: NA

DNA: TGTGCCAGCAGCCAAGCCGGGTGGGTGGATGAGCAGTTCTTC
CDR3: CASSQAGWVDEQFF
V: TRBV14
size: few
J: TRBJ2-1
D: NA

DNA: TGTGCCAGCAGCCCGATGGCGGGGATGGGGACTGAAGCTTTCTTT
CDR3: CASSPMAGMGTEAFF
V: TRBV7-3
size: few
J: TRBJ1-1
D: NA

DNA: TGTGCCAGCAGCTCGCGACAGAACACTGAAGCTTTCTTT
CDR3: CASSSRQNTEAFF
V: TRBV9
size: few
J: TRBJ1-1
D: NA

DNA: TGTGCCAGTAGTATAGCGGGGACTAGGTACTCCAGTGAGCAGTTCTTC
CDR3: CASSIAGTRYSSEQFF
V: TRBV19
size: few
J: TRBJ2-1
D: TRBD2

DNA: TGTGCCAGCAGTTCTCCGTGGGGACAATTTGACTATGGCTACACCTTC
CDR3: CASSSPWGQFDYGYTF
V: TRBV6-5
size: few
J: TRBJ1-2
D: NA

DNA: TGTGCCAGCAGCCAAGTGGGGACAGGGGATACGCAGTATTTT
CDR3: CASSQVGTGDTQYF
V: TRBV14
size: NA
J: TRBJ2-3
D: TRBD1

DNA: TGTGCCTTAAGCGGGGGTTCAAACAATGAGCAGTTCTTC
CDR3: CALSGGSNNEQFF
V: TRBV30
size: NA
J: TRBJ2-1
D: TRBD2

DNA: TGTGCCAGCAGCGGACGACTAGCGGGGCTCAACAATGAGCAGTTCTTC
CDR3: CASSGRLAGLNNEQFF
V: TRBV7-9
size: few
J: TRBJ2-1
D: TRBD2

DNA: TGTGCCTGGAGTGTAGCTTTGGACCAGCCCCAGCATTTT
CDR3: CAWSVALDQPQHF
V: TRBV30
size: few
J: TRBJ1-5
D: NA

DNA: TGTGCCTGGAGTCCACAGGGGGTCGGGGCCAACGTCCTGACTTTC
CDR3: CAWSPQGVGANVLTF
V: TRBV30
size: NA
J: TRBJ2-6
D: TRBD1

DNA: TGTGCCAGCAGTCCCCAAACACAGGGGGCCGCGTCGCAGTATTTT
CDR3: CASSPQTQGAASQYF
V: TRBV25-1
size: few
J: TRBJ2-3
D: TRBD1

DNA: TGTGCCTGGAGACTACAGGGGGCCACTGAAGCTTTCTTT
CDR3: CAWRLQGATEAFF
V: TRBV30
size: NA
J: TRBJ1-1
D: TRBD1

DNA: TGTGCCAGCAGCACCGTGGGGGCGGAAGAGACCCAGTACTTC
CDR3: CASSTVGAEETQYF
V: TRBV7-9
size: few
J: TRBJ2-5
D: NA

DNA: TGTGCCAGCTCACCAGGGGGAAAAGAGACCCAGTACTTC
CDR3: CASSPGGKETQYF
V: TRBV18
size: NA
J: TRBJ2-5
D: NA

DNA: TGTGCCAGCATACCGGGGAGGAACACTGAAGCTTTCTTT
CDR3: CASIPGRNTEAFF
V: TRBV6-5
size: NA
J: TRBJ1-1
D: NA

DNA: TGTGCCAGCAGTTACGGGGGTCAGCCCCAGCATTTT
CDR3: CASSYGGQPQHF
V: TRBV6-6
size: NA
J: TRBJ1-5
D: NA

DNA: TGTGCCAGCAGCCTGGGGAGTTGGACGTCTGGGGCCAACGTCCTGACTTTC
CDR3: CASSLGSWTSGANVLTF
V: TRBV7-9
size: NA
J: TRBJ2-6
D: NA

DNA: TGTGCCAGTCGGTCCTCTGGGGCCAACGTCCTGACTTTC
CDR3: CASRSSGANVLTF
V: TRBV19
size: few
J: TRBJ2-6
D: NA

DNA: TGTGCCAGCAGCGTCTACGCAACGGGAGTCACAGATACGCAGTATTTT
CDR3: CASSVYATGVTDTQYF
V: TRBV9
size: few
J: TRBJ2-3
D: NA

DNA: TGTGCCAGCAGCCCCAAAACAGGGGGATCTACTGAAGCTTTCTTT
CDR3: CASSPKTGGSTEAFF
V: TRBV7-9
size: few
J: TRBJ1-1
D: TRBD1

DNA: TGTGCCAGCAGCGTAGTAAGGGGCACCGGGGAGCTGTTTTTT
CDR3: CASSVVRGTGELFF
V: TRBV9
size: NA
J: TRBJ2-2
D: NA

DNA: TGTGCCAGCAGTGCTTTTGGCAGGGGGCAAGGGGCCAACGTCCTGACTTTC
CDR3: CASSAFGRGQGANVLTF
V: TRBV6-4
size: NA
J: TRBJ2-6
D: TRBD1

DNA: TGTGCCAGCAGCTTACAGGCAAATGAGCAGTTCTTC
CDR3: CASSLQANEQFF
V: TRBV11-2
size: NA
J: TRBJ2-1
D: NA

DNA: TGTGCCACCAGCCGAAGGATGGAGCCCCAGCATTTT
CDR3: CATSRRMEPQHF
V: TRBV15
size: few
J: TRBJ1-5
D: NA

DNA: TGCGCCAGCAGCTTAGGTCTACCCCGCACAGATACGCAGTATTTT
CDR3: CASSLGLPRTDTQYF
V: TRBV5-1
size: NA
J: TRBJ2-3
D: NA

DNA: TGCAGCGTTGAAAAAGGTAGTCGGTTCGAGCAGTACTTC
CDR3: CSVEKGSRFEQYF
V: TRBV29-1
size: NA
J: TRBJ2-7
D: NA

DNA: TGTGCCAGCACCGGGGACCGGGACGAAGCTTTCTTT
CDR3: CASTGDRDEAFF
V: TRBV2
size: NA
J: TRBJ1-1
D: NA

DNA: TGTGCCAGCAGCTTAGGATTAATAGGAGGGGATGAAAAACTGTTTTTT
CDR3: CASSLGLIGGDEKLFF
V: TRBV7-9
size: few
J: TRBJ1-4
D: NA

DNA: TGTGCCAGCAGCCCGGGGGGTAGCGGGAGGGCCCTCTACAATGAGCAGTTCTTC
CDR3: CASSPGGSGRALYNEQFF
V: TRBV7-2
size: NA
J: TRBJ2-1
D: TRBD2

DNA: TGTGCCTGGAGAGGGAAACAGGGAGGAAAATCTGGGGCCAACGTCCTGACTTTC
CDR3: CAWRGKQGGKSGANVLTF
V: TRBV30
size: NA
J: TRBJ2-6
D: NA

DNA: TGTGCCAGCAGCCCAAGACTCATAGGACAGTTCTTC
CDR3: CASSPRLIGQFF
V: TRBV5-8
size: few
J: TRBJ2-1
D: NA

DNA: TGTGCCAGCAGTGAGGCGGGCCTTAACTATGGCTACACCTTC
CDR3: CASSEAGLNYGYTF
V: TRBV2
size: NA
J: TRBJ1-2
D: NA

DNA: TGTGCCAGCTCACCGGGGGACAGAAACGGCTACACCTTC
CDR3: CASSPGDRNGYTF
V: TRBV18
size: few
J: TRBJ1-2
D: TRBD1

DNA: TGTGCCAGCAGCTTAGCACGGGTAGGGGCCAACGTCCTGACTTTC
CDR3: CASSLARVGANVLTF
V: TRBV7-8
size: NA
J: TRBJ2-6
D: NA